This passage covers 24 T cell receptor beta chains from one sample sequenced in a study of blood T cell repertoires in COVID-19. Only in-frame clones appear in the TCRdb table, and some are missing; sequencing was by immunoSEQ multiplex PCR. The sample comprises 150,000 to 200,000 clones, about 87% of which are singletons, and 12% rests with the top ten. Sequencing was performed on peripheral blood. These receptors came from a woman aged 70-85 years with COVID-19, enrolled during active disease.

V is TRBV6-5 and J is TRBJ2-1; 8 nucleotides match TRBD2. Germline CDR1 reads MNHEY; CDR2 reads SVGAGI. The ends lost 4 bases at V and 1 base at J; junction bases unmatched: 3. CDR3 length equals 15 residues. CDR3 residues: CASSSPGGSYNEQFF. The CDR3 DNA follows: TGTGCCAGCAGTTCACCGGGAGGGTCCTACAATGAGCAGTTCTTC.

The gene calls are TRBV5-1 and TRBJ1-1; no firm D call. The CDR3 spans 14 residues. Germline V gene data show CDR1 as SGHRS and CDR2 as YFSETQ. Trimming removed 5 bases from V and 7 bases from J, with 18 bases in between. CDR3 in DNA: TGCGCCAGCAGTCTGACTATAGGGAAGAGTGAAGCTTTCTTT. Its translation: CASSLTIGKSEAFF. Based on the CDR3 plus reference TRBV5-1 and TRBJ1-1, the full variable domain is KAGVTQTPRYLIKTRGQQVTLSCSPISGHRSVSWYQQTPGQGLQFLFEYFSETQRNKGNFPGRFSGRQFSNSRSEMNVSTLELGDSALYLCASSLTIGKSEAFFGQGTRLTVV.

The chain carries TRBV18 and TRBJ2-2; tentative D call: TRBD1 (6 bases). Between the trimmed V and J ends, which lost 4 bases and 2 bases, there was a span of 17 bases. Germline CDR1 is KGHSH and CDR2 is LQKENI. The CDR3 consists of 17 residues. The CDR3 region is CASSHRQTGTNTGELFF. The CDR3 DNA reads TGTGCCAGCTCACATCGGCAAACCGGGACAAACACCGGGGAGCTGTTTTTT.

The CDR3 loop reads CASSLRRGHRNEQFF. CDR3 coding DNA: TGTGCCAGCAGTTTAAGGAGGGGGCATAGGAATGAGCAGTTCTTC. The chain uses TRBV27 and TRBJ2-1, with D possibly TRBD1 on 7 matching bases. Germline-derived CDR1 and CDR2 are MNHEY and SMNVEV (reference sequence). Between the trimmed V and J ends, which lost 2 bases and 7 bases, there was a span of 15 bases. The CDR3 runs 15 residues.

This rearrangement joins TRBV6-2 or TRBV6-3 to TRBJ2-1; tentatively, D is TRBD2 (5 bases). Trimming pared 1 base from V and 3 bases from J, leaving 7 bases between. The CDR3 is 14 residues long. The germline V gene has CDR1 MNHEY and CDR2 SVGEGT. CDR3 coding DNA: TGTGCCAGCAGTTACTTAGGACTCTACAATGAGCAGTTCTTC. Translating gives CASSYLGLYNEQFF.

The genes are TRBV19 and TRBJ2-1; 10 bases match TRBD2. Germline CDR1 LNHDA, CDR2 SQIVND (reference sequence). With 5 bases clipped from V and 7 bases from J, the junction kept 5 bases outside the gene matches. The CDR3 has 14 amino acids. The CDR3 DNA reads TGTGCCAGTAGTTCTAGCGGGAGTATGAATGAGCAGTTCTTC. It codes for CASSSSGSMNEQFF.

This chain joins TRBV15 and TRBJ1-3, with 9 bases aligning to TRBD1. V lost 5 bases and J lost 4; bases outside the gene matches: 3. CDR1 LNHNV and CDR2 YYDKDF come from the germline V gene (reference sequence). This CDR3 has 14 residues. The CDR3 protein is CATSLDRGGNTIYF. DNA of the CDR3: TGTGCCACCAGCCTCGACAGGGGGGGAAACACCATATATTTT.

The CDR3 protein is CASSMRRQGTEAFF. The CDR3 DNA sequence: TGTGCCAGTAGTATGCGGCGGCAGGGGACTGAAGCTTTCTTT. The rearrangement uses TRBV19 and TRBJ1-1, with D perhaps TRBD1 (6 bases). With 3 bases removed from V and 5 bases from J, the gap between germline ends came to 13 bases. The CDR3 sequence is 14 residues long. CDR1 and CDR2 (germline): LNHDA, SQIVND (reference sequence). The variable domain in full, with the rest retrieved from reference TRBV19 and TRBJ1-1, is DGGITQSPKYLFRKEGQNVTLSCEQNLNHDAMYWYRQDPGQGLRLIYYSQIVNDFQKGDIAEGYSVSREKKESFPLTVTSAQKNPTAFYLCASSMRRQGTEAFFGQGTRLTVV.

V gene TRBV7-9 combines with J gene TRBJ2-3, with TRBD2 matching over 13 bases. Germline assignment: CDR1 SEHNR and CDR2 FQNEAQ (reference sequence). The V gene end was trimmed by 5 bases and the J gene end by 3 bases; junction bases not matched to a gene: 2. The CDR3 extends over 15 amino acids. The CDR3 loop is CASSLGLAGTDTQYF. CDR3 DNA: TGTGCCAGCAGCCTGGGACTAGCGGGGACAGATACGCAGTATTTT.

This chain uses TRBV12-5 with TRBJ2-3, with TRBD1 identical over 7 bases. This CDR3 comprises 14 residues. The trim removed 4 bases at V and 0 bases at J, leaving 1 base unmatched. Germline CDR1 LGHNT, CDR2 FRNRAP. The CDR3 loop reads CASGSDRSTDTQYF. The CDR3 DNA sequence: TGTGCTAGTGGTTCGGACAGGAGCACAGATACGCAGTATTTT.

This chain uses TRBV28 with TRBJ1-4; D might be TRBD1 (6 bases). V was trimmed by 6 bases and J by 6 bases, leaving 23 bases between them. CDR3 length: 17 amino acids. The germline gives CDR1 MDHEN, CDR2 SYDVKM. DNA for the CDR3: TGTGCCAGCAGGCGTACCGGGACACCAAGAGGCGATGAAAAACTGTTTTTT. Its translation: CASRRTGTPRGDEKLFF.

The V call is TRBV6-2 or TRBV6-3, the J call TRBJ2-1; 13 bases match TRBD2. Unmatched junction bases numbered 6, after V lost 4 bases and J lost 3 bases. Germline CDR1 MNHEY, CDR2 SVGEGT. There are 17 residues in the CDR3. CDR3 DNA: TGTGCCAGCAGTTCATTGACTAGCGGGAGGTACTACAATGAGCAGTTCTTC. Protein product: CASSSLTSGRYYNEQFF.

The chain links TRBV29-1 to TRBJ2-2; TRBD1 agrees at 7 bases. The germline V gene encodes CDR1 SQVTM and CDR2 ANQGSEA. The CDR3 length is 15 residues. V lost 8 bases, J lost 5 bases, and 14 bases stayed unmatched. CDR3 protein: CSIQLTGRTTGELFF. The CDR3 nucleotides are TGCAGCATTCAGCTGACAGGGAGAACTACCGGGGAGCTGTTTTTT.

The chain is built from TRBV19 and TRBJ2-2; D is perhaps TRBD1 (7 bases). This CDR3 region has 16 residues. Germline lookup yields CDR1 LNHDA and CDR2 SQIVND (reference sequence). Trimming left V 7 bases short and J 3 bases short, with 18 bases between. The CDR3 spells CASIAGQGGDTGELFF. In DNA, the CDR3 is TGTGCCAGTATTGCGGGGCAGGGGGGAGACACCGGGGAGCTGTTTTTT.

The gene calls are TRBV24-1 and TRBJ2-5, with D perhaps matching TRBD2 (6 bases). Deletions cut 1 base from V and 5 bases from J, with 16 bases between. The CDR3 runs to 16 residues. The germline V gene has CDR1 KGHDR and CDR2 SFDVKD. The CDR3 region is CATSDLSAGRGETQYF. The CDR3, as DNA: TGTGCCACCAGTGATTTATCGGCGGGCCGGGGGGAGACCCAGTACTTC.

As to this clone: The same CDR3 can be traced to other DNA sequences in this sample. This chain joins TRBV5-4 and TRBJ2-7, with TRBD2 identical over 10 bases. V was pared by 2 bases and J by 4 bases, with 3 bases of the junction left unmatched. This CDR3 is 14 amino acids long. In germline, CDR1 is SGHNT, CDR2 YYREEE (reference sequence). For the CDR3, the DNA is TGTGCCAGCAGCTTAGCGGGAGGGAATTACGAGCAGTACTTC. Translating it yields CASSLAGGNYEQYF.

This clone was detected only a few times. The chain has TRBV25-1 and TRBJ1-2; TRBD1 agrees at 10 bases. The CDR3 consists of 16 residues. V trimming: 6 bases; J trimming: 7 bases; junction bases outside the gene matches: 14. In germline, CDR1 is MGHDK, CDR2 SYGVNS. CDR3 nucleotide sequence: TGTGCCAGCAGCCTGGGACAGGGGACGTCGTTTCGTGGCTACACCTTC. Amino acids: CASSLGQGTSFRGYTF.

This clone has more than one count but fewer than ten. This chain uses TRBV20-1 with TRBJ1-1; 10 nucleotides line up with TRBD1. The germline CDR1 and CDR2 sequences are DFQATT and SNEGSKA (reference sequence). CDR3 length: 14 residues. The ends lost 3 bases at V and 4 bases at J; junction bases unmatched: 5. The CDR3, as DNA: TGCAGTGCTAGTGGGGACAGGGGAACCACTGAAGCTTTCTTT. It encodes CSASGDRGTTEAFF.

The chain uses TRBV28 and TRBJ2-7; the match to TRBD1 covers 8 bases. Germline loops: CDR1 MDHEN, CDR2 SYDVKM. This CDR3 region has 14 residues. With 5 bases clipped from V and 5 bases from J, the junction kept 8 bases outside the gene matches. The CDR3 loop reads CASSPTDRGHEQYF. In DNA form, the CDR3 reads TGTGCCAGCAGTCCCACCGACAGGGGCCACGAGCAGTACTTC.

CDR3 region: CASGLSLEQHLYF. For the CDR3, the DNA is TGTGCTAGTGGTTTGTCACTCGAACAGCACCTGTACTTC. The chain recombines TRBV12-5 with TRBJ2-4; D not resolved. The V and J ends lost 2 bases and 15 bases respectively, with 17 bases between them. The germline V gene has CDR1 LGHNT and CDR2 FRNRAP. There are 13 residues in the CDR3.

CDR3 protein: CASRVQGGTDTQYF. The CDR3 DNA sequence: TGTGCCAGCAGGGTACAGGGAGGCACAGATACGCAGTATTTT. V usage is TRBV2 and J usage is TRBJ2-3, with D possibly matching TRBD1 (6 bases). CDR3 length equals 14 residues. Germline values: CDR1 SNHLY, CDR2 FYNNEI. The ends were cut back, 6 bases at V and 1 base at J, with 11 bases in the middle.

The chain uses TRBV7-3 and TRBJ2-1, with D possibly matching TRBD2 (7 bases). CDR3 length: 16 amino acids. Trimming cost V 1 base and J 5 bases, with 15 bases left between them. Germline CDR1 and CDR2: SGHTA and FQGTGA. The CDR3 spells CASSLNSAGANNEQFF. The CDR3 nucleotides are TGTGCCAGCAGCTTAAATTCGGCGGGGGCCAACAATGAGCAGTTCTTC.

The rearrangement links TRBV4-1 to TRBJ2-7, with 11 nucleotides matching TRBD2. Germline V lookup: CDR1 MGHRA, CDR2 YSYEKL. CDR3 length equals 15 residues. The V and J ends lost 4 bases and 5 bases, in that order; junction bases with no gene match: 7. The CDR3 loop is CASSRGTSGSHEQYF. Written as DNA, the CDR3 is TGCGCCAGCAGCCGAGGCACTAGCGGGAGCCACGAGCAGTACTTC.

The chain links TRBV3-1 (or the pseudogene TRBV3-2) to TRBJ2-1, with 12 positions matching TRBD2. V lost 4 bases and J lost 6; bases outside the gene matches: 13. The CDR3 is 18 amino acids. Germline CDR1 LGHDT, CDR2 YNNKEL (reference sequence). CDR3 residues: CASSLGTSGSRGTNEQFF. The DNA of the CDR3 is TGTGCCAGCAGCCTTGGGACTAGCGGGTCACGCGGCACCAATGAGCAGTTCTTC.